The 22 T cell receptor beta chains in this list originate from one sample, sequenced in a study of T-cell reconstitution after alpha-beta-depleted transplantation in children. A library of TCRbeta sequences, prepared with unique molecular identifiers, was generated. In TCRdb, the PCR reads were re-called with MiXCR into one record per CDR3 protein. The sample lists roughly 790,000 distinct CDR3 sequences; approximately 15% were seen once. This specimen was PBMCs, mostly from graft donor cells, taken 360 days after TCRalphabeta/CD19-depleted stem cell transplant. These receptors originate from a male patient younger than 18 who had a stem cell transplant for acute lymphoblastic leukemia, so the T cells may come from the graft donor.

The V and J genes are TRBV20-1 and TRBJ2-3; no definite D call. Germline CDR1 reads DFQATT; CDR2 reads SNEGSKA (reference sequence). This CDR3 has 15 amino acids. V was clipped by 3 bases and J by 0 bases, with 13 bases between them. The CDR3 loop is CSARRDGSSTDTQYF. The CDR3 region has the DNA TGCAGTGCTAGGAGAGACGGCTCAAGCACAGATACGCAGTATTTT.

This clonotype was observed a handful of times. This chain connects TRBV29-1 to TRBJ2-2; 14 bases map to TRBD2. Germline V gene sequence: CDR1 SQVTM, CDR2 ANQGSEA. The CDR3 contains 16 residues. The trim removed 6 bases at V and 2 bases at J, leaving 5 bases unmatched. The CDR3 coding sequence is TGCAGCGTCCGGGGACTAGCGGGAGCTAACACCGGGGAGCTGTTTTTT. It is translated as CSVRGLAGANTGELFF.

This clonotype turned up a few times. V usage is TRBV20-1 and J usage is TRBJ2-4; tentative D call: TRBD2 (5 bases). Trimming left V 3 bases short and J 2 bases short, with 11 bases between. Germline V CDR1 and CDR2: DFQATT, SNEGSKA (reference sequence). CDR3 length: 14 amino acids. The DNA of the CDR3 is TGCAGTGCTAGTCGTGGGGAGACCAAAAACATTCAGTACTTC. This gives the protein CSASRGETKNIQYF.

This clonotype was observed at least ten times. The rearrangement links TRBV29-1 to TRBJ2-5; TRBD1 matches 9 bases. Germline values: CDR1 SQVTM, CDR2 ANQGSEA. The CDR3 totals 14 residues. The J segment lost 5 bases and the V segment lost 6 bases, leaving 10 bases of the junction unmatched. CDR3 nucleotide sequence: TGCAGCGTCGGACGGACAGGGGTTTCGGAGACCCAGTACTTC. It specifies CSVGRTGVSETQYF.

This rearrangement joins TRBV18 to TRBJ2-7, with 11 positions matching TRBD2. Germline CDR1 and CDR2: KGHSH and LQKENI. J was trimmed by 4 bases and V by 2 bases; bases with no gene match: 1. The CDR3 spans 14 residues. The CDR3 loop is CASSPASGGYEQYF. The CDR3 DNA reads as TGTGCCAGCTCACCAGCTAGCGGGGGGTACGAGCAGTACTTC.

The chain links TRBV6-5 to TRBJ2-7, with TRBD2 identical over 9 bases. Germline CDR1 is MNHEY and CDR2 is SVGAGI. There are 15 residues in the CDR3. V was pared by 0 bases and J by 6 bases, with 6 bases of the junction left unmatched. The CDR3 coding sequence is TGTGCCAGCAGTTACTCACAGACTAGCGGTCTCGAGCAGTACTTC. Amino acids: CASSYSQTSGLEQYF.

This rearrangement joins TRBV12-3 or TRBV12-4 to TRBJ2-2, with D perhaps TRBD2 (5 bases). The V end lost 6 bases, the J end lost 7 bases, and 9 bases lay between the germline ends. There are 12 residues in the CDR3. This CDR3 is CASSPGVGELFF. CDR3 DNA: TGTGCCAGCAGCCCCGGGGTCGGGGAGCTGTTTTTT.

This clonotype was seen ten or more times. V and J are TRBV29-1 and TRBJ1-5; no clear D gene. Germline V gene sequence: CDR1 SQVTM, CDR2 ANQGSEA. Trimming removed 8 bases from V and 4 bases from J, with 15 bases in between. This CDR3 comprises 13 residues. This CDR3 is CSYTGEINQPQHF. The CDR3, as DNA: TGCAGCTACACCGGGGAGATTAATCAGCCCCAGCATTTT. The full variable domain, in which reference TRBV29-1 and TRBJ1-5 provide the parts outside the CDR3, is SAVISQKPSRDICQRGTSLTIQCQVDSQVTMMFWYRQQPGQSLTLIATANQGSEATYESGFVIDKFPISRPNLTFSTLTVSNMSPEDSSIYLCSYTGEINQPQHFGDGTRLSIL.

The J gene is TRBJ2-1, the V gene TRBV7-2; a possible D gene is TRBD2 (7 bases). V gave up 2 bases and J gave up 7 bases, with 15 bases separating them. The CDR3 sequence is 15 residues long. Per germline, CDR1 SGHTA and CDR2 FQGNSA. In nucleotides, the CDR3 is TGTGCCAGCAGCTTACTCGGGGGGCGCTTTAATGAGCAGTTCTTC. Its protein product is CASSLLGGRFNEQFF. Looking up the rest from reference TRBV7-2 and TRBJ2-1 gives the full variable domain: GAGVSQSPSNKVTEKGKDVELRCDPISGHTALYWYRQSLGQGLEFLIYFQGNSAPDKSGLPSDRFSAERTGGSVSTLTIQRTQQEDSAVYLCASSLLGGRFNEQFFGPGTRLTVL.

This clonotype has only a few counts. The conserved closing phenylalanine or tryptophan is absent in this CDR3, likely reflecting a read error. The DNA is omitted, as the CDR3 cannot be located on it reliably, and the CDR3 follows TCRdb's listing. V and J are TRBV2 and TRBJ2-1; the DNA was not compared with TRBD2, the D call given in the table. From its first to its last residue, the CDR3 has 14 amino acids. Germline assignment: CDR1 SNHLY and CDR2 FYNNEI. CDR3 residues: CASTTGLQRFAGNI.

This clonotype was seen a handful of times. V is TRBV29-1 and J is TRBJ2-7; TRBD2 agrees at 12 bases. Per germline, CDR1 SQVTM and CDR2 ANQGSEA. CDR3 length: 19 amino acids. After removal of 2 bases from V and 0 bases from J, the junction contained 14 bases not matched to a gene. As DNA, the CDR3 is TGCAGCGTTGAACGGATCGTCCGACTAGCGGGAGTCAGCTCCTACGAGCAGTACTTC. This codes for CSVERIVRLAGVSSYEQYF.

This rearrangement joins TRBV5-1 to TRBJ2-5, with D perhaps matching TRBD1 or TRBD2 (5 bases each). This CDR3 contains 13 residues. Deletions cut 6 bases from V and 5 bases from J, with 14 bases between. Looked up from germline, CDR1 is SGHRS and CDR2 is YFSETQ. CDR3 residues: CASTQRGAETQYF. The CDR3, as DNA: TGCGCCAGCACCCAGAGGGGCGCGGAGACCCAGTACTTC.

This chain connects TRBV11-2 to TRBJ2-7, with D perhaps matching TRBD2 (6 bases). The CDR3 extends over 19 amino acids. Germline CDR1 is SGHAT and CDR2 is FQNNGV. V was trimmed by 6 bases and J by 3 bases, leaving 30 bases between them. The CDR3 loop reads CASRNSRQARDFRYYEQYF. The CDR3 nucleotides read TGTGCCAGCAGAAATAGCCGTCAAGCCCGGGACTTCCGATACTACGAGCAGTACTTC.

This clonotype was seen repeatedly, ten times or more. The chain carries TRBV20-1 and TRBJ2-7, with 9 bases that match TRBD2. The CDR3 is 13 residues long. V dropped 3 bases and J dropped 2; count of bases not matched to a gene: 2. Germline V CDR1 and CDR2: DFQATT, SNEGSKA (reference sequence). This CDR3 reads CSARSSGTYEQYF. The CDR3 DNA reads TGCAGTGCTAGGTCTAGCGGGACCTACGAGCAGTACTTC.

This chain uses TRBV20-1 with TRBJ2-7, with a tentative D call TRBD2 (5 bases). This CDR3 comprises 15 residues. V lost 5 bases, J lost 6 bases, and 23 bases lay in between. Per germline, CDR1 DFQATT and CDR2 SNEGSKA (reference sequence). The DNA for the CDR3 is TGCAGTGCTCGCCGGACTCGGGGTATACATGCCGAGCAGTACTTC. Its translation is CSARRTRGIHAEQYF.

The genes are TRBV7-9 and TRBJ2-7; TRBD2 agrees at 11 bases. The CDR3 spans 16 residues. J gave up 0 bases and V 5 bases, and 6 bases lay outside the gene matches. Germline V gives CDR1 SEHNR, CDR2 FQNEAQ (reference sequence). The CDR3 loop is CASSPTTSGSSYEQYF. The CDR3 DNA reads TGTGCCAGCAGCCCGACCACTAGCGGGAGCTCCTACGAGCAGTACTTC.

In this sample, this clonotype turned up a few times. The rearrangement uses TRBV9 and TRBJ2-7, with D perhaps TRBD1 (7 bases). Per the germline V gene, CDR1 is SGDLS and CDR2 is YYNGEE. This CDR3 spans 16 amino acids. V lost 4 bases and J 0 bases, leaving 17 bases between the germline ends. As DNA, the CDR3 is TGTGCCAGCAGCTCCGGAGGGGGCTTCCTCTCCTACGAGCAGTACTTC. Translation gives CASSSGGGFLSYEQYF.

The DNA of the CDR3 is TGTGCCAGCAGTTTCTCAGACTCGCAGCCCCAGCATTTT. Translating it yields CASSFSDSQPQHF. The chain is built from TRBV12-3 or TRBV12-4 and TRBJ1-5, with unresolved D. V was trimmed by 3 bases and J by 7 bases, leaving 10 bases between them. There are 13 residues in the CDR3.

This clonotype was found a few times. CDR3 DNA sequence: TGTGCCACCAGTGATAGTGGGAATCCCAAAAACATTCAGTACTTC. Translating it yields CATSDSGNPKNIQYF. The rearrangement links TRBV24-1 to TRBJ2-4; D uncertain. The V end was cut by 3 bases, the J end by 2 bases, with 10 bases between. This CDR3 has 15 amino acids. Per germline, CDR1 KGHDR and CDR2 SFDVKD.

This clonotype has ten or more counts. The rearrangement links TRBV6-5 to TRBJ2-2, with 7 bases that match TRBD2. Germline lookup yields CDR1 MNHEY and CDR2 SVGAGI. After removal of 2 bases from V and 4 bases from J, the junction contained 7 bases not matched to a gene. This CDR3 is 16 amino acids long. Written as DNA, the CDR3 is TGTGCCAGCAGTTACGCCATTACTAGCGCCACCGGGGAGCTGTTTTTT. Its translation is CASSYAITSATGELFF.

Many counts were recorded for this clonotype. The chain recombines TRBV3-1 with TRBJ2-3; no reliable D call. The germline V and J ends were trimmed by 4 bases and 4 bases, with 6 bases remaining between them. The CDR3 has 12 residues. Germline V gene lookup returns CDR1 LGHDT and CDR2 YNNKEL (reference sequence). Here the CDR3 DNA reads TGTGCCAGCAGCCGCAGGTCAGATACGCAGTATTTT. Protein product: CASSRRSDTQYF.

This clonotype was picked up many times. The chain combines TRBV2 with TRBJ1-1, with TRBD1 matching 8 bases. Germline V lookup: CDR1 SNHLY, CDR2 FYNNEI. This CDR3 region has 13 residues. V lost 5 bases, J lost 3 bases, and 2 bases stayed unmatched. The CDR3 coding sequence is TGTGCCAGCAGTCAGGACAGGGACACTGAAGCTTTCTTT. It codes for CASSQDRDTEAFF.